These 6 T cell receptor beta chains originate from one sample sequenced in a study of identical twins. In TCRdb, the 5' RACE reads were re-called with MiXCR into one record per CDR3 protein. Here the sample spans around 250,000 distinct CDR3 sequences, roughly 13% being singletons. A further study also used this sample, focusing on yellow fever vaccine responses in identical twins.

The sample was memory (CD45RO+) T cells sorted from blood. Receptors were obtained from a woman aged 18-30 years in good health.

The chain combines TRBV20-1 with TRBJ2-2; D unclear. The CDR3 is 15 amino acids. The V end was cut by 0 bases, the J end by 4 bases, with 12 bases between. Germline V gene sequence: CDR1 DFQATT, CDR2 SNEGSKA (reference sequence). CDR3 loop: CSARDPVKLTGELFF. The DNA for the CDR3 is TGCAGTGCTAGAGACCCAGTAAAGCTCACCGGGGAGCTGTTTTTT.

This chain joins TRBV28 and TRBJ1-5; 8 bases map to TRBD1. From germline, CDR1 is MDHEN and CDR2 SYDVKM. CDR3 size: 14 residues. V was clipped by 7 bases and J by 9 bases; unmatched bases: 11. CDR3: CASTRTGGEGPQHF. CDR3 DNA sequence: TGTGCCAGCACCCGTACAGGGGGAGAGGGGCCCCAGCATTTT.

The chain carries TRBV5-1 and TRBJ2-5; D could derive from TRBD1 or TRBD2 (6 bases each). The CDR3 contains 13 residues. The germline V gene encodes CDR1 SGHRS and CDR2 YFSETQ. V was shortened by 3 bases and J by 4 bases, with 10 bases between the two germline ends. CDR3 DNA: TGCGCCAGCAGCTCGGGGGCGGGAGAGACCCAGTACTTC. This encodes CASSSGAGETQYF.

This clonotype appeared a few times. The chain joins TRBV12-3 or TRBV12-4 to TRBJ1-2; 9 bases line up with TRBD1. V was pared by 5 bases and J by 8 bases, with 3 bases of the junction left unmatched. The CDR3 consists of 12 residues. CDR3 in amino acids: CASSLGTGGYTF. CDR3 DNA: TGTGCCAGCAGTCTCGGGACAGGGGGCTACACCTTC.

This clonotype was seen more than once but under ten times. V usage is TRBV20-1 and J usage is TRBJ2-1; 10 bases match TRBD2. Germline V CDR1 and CDR2: DFQATT, SNEGSKA (reference sequence). Losses at the gene ends were 1 base for V and 5 bases for J; bases not matched to a gene: 8. CDR3 size: 16 residues. CDR3 residues: CSARGRLAGDDNEQFF. The CDR3 nucleotides read TGCAGTGCTAGAGGGAGGCTAGCGGGGGATGACAATGAGCAGTTCTTC.

This clonotype appeared a few times. This rearrangement joins TRBV20-1 to TRBJ2-1, with 8 bases aligning to TRBD2. J was trimmed by 5 bases and V by 1 base; bases with no gene match: 4. Germline loops: CDR1 DFQATT, CDR2 SNEGSKA (reference sequence). CDR3 size: 14 residues. The CDR3 nucleotides are TGCAGTGCTAGAGGAGCGGGGGACCACAATGAGCAGTTCTTC. This gives the protein CSARGAGDHNEQFF.